A selection of T cell receptor beta chains follows, all from one sample in a study of siplizumab effects on memory and regulatory T cells. Data came from immunoSEQ multiplex PCR; TCRdb stores just in-frame clones and leaves some out. The table lists 70,000 to 100,000 clones, roughly 95% of them singletons. Sequenced: naive CD4+ T cells sorted from blood. These receptors all come from a human donor in good health. The CDR3 runs from the conserved cysteine through the conserved F or W. The order of the fields is V gene, J gene, D gene, clone size, CDR3 protein, CDR3 DNA. A D gene is named only where the DNA matches it firmly. Clone size is given for some rows only: seen once, a few or many times, or a class if the clone is expanded.

TRBV7-9	TRBJ2-1	.	.	CASSLKGVEQFF	TGTGCCAGCAGCTTAAAAGGGGTTGAGCAGTTCTTC
TRBV19	TRBJ2-3	TRBD2	.	CASSILAGGWTDTQYF	TGTGCCAGTAGTATCCTAGCGGGGGGGTGGACAGATACGCAGTATTTT
TRBV28	TRBJ1-3	.	.	CASSKDFGNTIYF	TGTGCCAGCAGTAAGGACTTCGGAAACACCATATATTTT
TRBV7-9	TRBJ1-1	.	.	CASSKGGGAGTEAFF	TGTGCCAGCAGCAAAGGGGGGGGCGCCGGCACTGAAGCTTTCTTT
TRBV7-6	TRBJ2-7	.	.	CASSLGGLTYEQYF	TGTGCCAGCAGCTTAGGTGGCCTAACCTACGAGCAGTACTTC
TRBV28	TRBJ1-1	.	.	CASTLPVGTEAFF	TGTGCCAGCACCCTCCCGGTAGGGACTGAAGCTTTCTTT
TRBV21-1	TRBJ1-5	.	few	CASSTLSSSPLSNQPQHF	TGTGCCAGCAGCACCCTTTCGAGCAGCCCCCTTAGCAATCAGCCCCAGCATTTT
TRBV7-3	TRBJ2-5	.	.	CASSLIANTPQETQYF	TGTGCCAGCAGCTTAATTGCCAATACTCCCCAAGAGACCCAGTACTTC
TRBV19	TRBJ1-4	TRBD1	.	CASSTLGGGEKLFF	TGTGCCAGTAGTACCTTAGGGGGCGGAGAAAAACTGTTTTTT
TRBV5-4	TRBJ2-3	TRBD2	.	CASSLGLAGSITDTQYF	TGTGCCAGCAGCCTGGGACTAGCGGGGAGTATCACAGATACGCAGTATTTT
TRBV4-2	TRBJ2-3	TRBD2	.	CASSQEAGGPDTQYF	TGTGCCAGCAGCCAAGAAGCGGGGGGGCCAGATACGCAGTATTTT
TRBV7-2	TRBJ2-3	.	.	CASGRDSGTDTQYF	TGTGCCAGCGGGCGAGACAGCGGCACAGATACGCAGTATTTT
TRBV11-1	TRBJ2-5	.	.	CASSKGGVETQYF	TGTGCCAGCAGCAAAGGGGGTGTGGAGACCCAGTACTTC
TRBV5-1	TRBJ2-7	TRBD2	.	CASSLVAGGSYEQYF	TGCGCCAGCAGCTTGGTAGCGGGGGGGTCCTACGAGCAGTACTTC
TRBV5-6	TRBJ1-1	.	.	CASSWPSRPF	TGTGCCAGCAGCTGGCCGTCAAGGCCTTTT
TRBV30	TRBJ1-1	.	.	CAWSPRMNTEAFF	TGTGCCTGGAGCCCCCGGATGAACACTGAAGCTTTCTTT
TRBV6-1	TRBJ1-2	.	once	CASSGQITNYGYTF	TGTGCCAGCAGTGGACAGATCACTAACTATGGCTACACCTTC
TRBV7-2	TRBJ2-7	.	.	CASSPHGGSYEQYF	TGTGCCAGCAGCCCCCATGGCGGGTCCTACGAGCAGTACTTC
TRBV6-1	TRBJ2-5	.	.	CATRGQETQYF	TGTGCCACCCGGGGCCAAGAGACCCAGTACTTC
TRBV6-5	TRBJ2-7	TRBD2	.	CASSNYGGGPYEQYF	TGTGCCAGCAGTAACTACGGCGGGGGACCTTACGAGCAGTACTTC
TRBV5-1	TRBJ2-5	.	.	CASSRGGGSQETQYF	TGCGCCAGCAGCCGCGGGGGCGGGAGTCAAGAGACCCAGTACTTC
TRBV23-1	TRBJ1-2	.	.	CAASVDSLNYGYTF	TGCGCCGCGAGTGTGGACAGCCTTAACTATGGCTACACCTTC
TRBV11-2	TRBJ1-2	.	.	CASSLVEGSYSGYTF	TGTGCCAGCAGCTTAGTCGAGGGTAGCTATAGTGGCTACACCTTC
TRBV19	TRBJ2-7	.	.	CASSNREGVHEQYF	TGTGCCAGTAGTAACAGGGAAGGGGTACACGAGCAGTACTTC
TRBV5-1	TRBJ2-2	TRBD1	.	CASSLAGGTGELFF	TGCGCCAGCAGCTTGGCAGGGGGCACCGGGGAGCTGTTTTTT
TRBV18	TRBJ2-4	.	.	CASSPPTKNIQYF	TGTGCCAGCTCACCACCCACAAAAAACATTCAGTACTTC
TRBV5-1	TRBJ2-3	.	.	CASSVLRVPDTQYF	TGCGCCAGCAGCGTTCTCAGGGTCCCAGATACGCAGTATTTT
TRBV5-1	TRBJ2-2	TRBD2	.	CASSLAARLAGGPSTGELFF	TGCGCCAGCAGCTTGGCCGCGCGGCTAGCGGGGGGGCCGAGTACCGGGGAGCTGTTTTTT
TRBV4-1	TRBJ1-2	.	.	CASSQDFREGAYGYTF	TGCGCCAGCAGCCAAGATTTTAGGGAGGGAGCCTATGGCTACACCTTC
TRBV30	TRBJ1-5	.	.	CAWSVGNQPQHF	TGTGCCTGGAGTGTAGGCAATCAGCCCCAGCATTTT
TRBV25-1	TRBJ2-5	.	.	CASSDRGQAIETQYF	TGTGCCAGCAGTGACCGGGGACAAGCAATTGAGACCCAGTACTTC
TRBV19	TRBJ1-2	.	.	CASTPRDYGYTF	TGTGCCAGTACCCCCCGGGACTATGGCTACACCTTC
TRBV10-3	TRBJ1-1	.	.	CAISESEVAAFF	TGTGCCATCAGTGAGTCGGAGGTGGCGGCTTTCTTT
TRBV12-5	TRBJ2-7	.	.	CASGLAPGAEQYF	TGTGCTAGTGGTTTGGCCCCGGGGGCCGAGCAGTACTTC
TRBV6-5	TRBJ1-2	.	.	CASSYRDSGNYGYTF	TGTGCCAGCAGTTACCGGGACTCGGGTAACTATGGCTACACCTTC
TRBV7-2	TRBJ1-6	.	.	CASSLGTSGSPLHF	TGTGCCAGCAGCTTAGGTACATCGGGATCACCCCTCCACTTT
TRBV6-6	TRBJ1-6	.	.	CASSPGPYNSPLHF	TGTGCCAGCAGCCCCGGACCTTATAATTCACCCCTCCACTTT
TRBV14	TRBJ1-6	TRBD1	.	CASSPRTGRTYNSPLHF	TGTGCCAGCAGCCCTCGGACAGGGAGGACCTATAATTCACCCCTCCACTTT
TRBV5-1	TRBJ2-3	.	.	CASSARGATTDTQYF	TGCGCCAGCAGCGCTAGGGGGGCTACCACAGATACGCAGTATTTT
TRBV2	TRBJ1-3	TRBD1	.	CARQGTGGNTIYF	TGTGCCAGGCAGGGGACAGGGGGAAACACCATATATTTT